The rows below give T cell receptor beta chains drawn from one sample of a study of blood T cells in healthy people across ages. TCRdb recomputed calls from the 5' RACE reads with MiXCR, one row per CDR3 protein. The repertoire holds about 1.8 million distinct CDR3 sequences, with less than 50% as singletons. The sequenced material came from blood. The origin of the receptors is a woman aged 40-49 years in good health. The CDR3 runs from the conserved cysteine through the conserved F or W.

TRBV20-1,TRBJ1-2,CSARAPKTGTGGYTF
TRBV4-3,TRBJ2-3,CASSQESRTGDTQYF
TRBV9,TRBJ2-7,CASSVGNEQYF
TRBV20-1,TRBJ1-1,CSALIRVYTEAFF
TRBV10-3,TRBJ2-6,CAISEEGAGANVLTF
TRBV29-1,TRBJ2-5,CSGIQETQYF
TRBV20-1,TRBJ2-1,CSARRRTGSGEQFF
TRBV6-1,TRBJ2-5,CATAFLAGTASETQYF
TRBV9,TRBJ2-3,CASSAGAHRTDTQYF
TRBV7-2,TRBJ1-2,CASSPTHPGYTF
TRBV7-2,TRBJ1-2,CAGSSWQGSPSYGYTF
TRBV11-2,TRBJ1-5,CASSHRTGRGQPQHF
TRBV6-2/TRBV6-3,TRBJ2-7,CASSYSSESHEQYF
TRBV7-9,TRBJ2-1,CASSFLQSGNNEQFF
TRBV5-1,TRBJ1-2,CASKGQGTYGYTF
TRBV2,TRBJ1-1,CASMDRNTEAFF
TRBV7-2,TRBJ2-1,CASSPNRGSYNEQFF
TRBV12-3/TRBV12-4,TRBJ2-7,CASSSTGKTYEQYF
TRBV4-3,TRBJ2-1,CASSPDSPGGYNEQFF
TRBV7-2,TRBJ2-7,CASSRLRARGQSYEQYF
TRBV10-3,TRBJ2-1,CAISERESSYNEQFF
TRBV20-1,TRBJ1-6,CSARQGLGSPLHF
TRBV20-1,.,CSFRTSGEYEQYF